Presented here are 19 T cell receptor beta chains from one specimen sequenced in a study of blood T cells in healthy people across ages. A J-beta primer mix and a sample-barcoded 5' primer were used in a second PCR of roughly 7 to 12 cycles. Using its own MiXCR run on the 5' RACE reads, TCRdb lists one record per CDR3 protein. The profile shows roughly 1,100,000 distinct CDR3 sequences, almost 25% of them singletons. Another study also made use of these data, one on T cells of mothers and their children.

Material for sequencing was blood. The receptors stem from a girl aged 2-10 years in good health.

The CDR3 loop is CASSLDRASDTQYF. In nucleotides, the CDR3 is TGTGCCAGCAGCTTAGACAGGGCGTCAGATACGCAGTATTTT. The chain joins TRBV7-2 to TRBJ2-3; tentatively, D is TRBD1 (6 bases). The CDR3 runs 14 residues. V shed 1 base and J shed 4 bases, with 9 bases lying between them. Germline-derived CDR1 and CDR2 are SGHTA and FQGNSA.

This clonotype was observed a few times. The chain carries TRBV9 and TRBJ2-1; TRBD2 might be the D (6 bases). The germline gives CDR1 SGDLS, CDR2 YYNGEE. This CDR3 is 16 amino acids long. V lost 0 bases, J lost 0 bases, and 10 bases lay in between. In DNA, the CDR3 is TGTGCCAGCAGCGTAGAGGACTACACCTCCTACAATGAGCAGTTCTTC. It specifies CASSVEDYTSYNEQFF.

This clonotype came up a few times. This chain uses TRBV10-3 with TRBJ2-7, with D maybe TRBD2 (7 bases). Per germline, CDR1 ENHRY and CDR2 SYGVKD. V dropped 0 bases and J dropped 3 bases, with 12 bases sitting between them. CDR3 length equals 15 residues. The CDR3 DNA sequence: TGTGCCATCAGTGAGTCAGGAAGGGGGGGCTACGAGCAGTACTTC. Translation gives CAISESGRGGYEQYF.

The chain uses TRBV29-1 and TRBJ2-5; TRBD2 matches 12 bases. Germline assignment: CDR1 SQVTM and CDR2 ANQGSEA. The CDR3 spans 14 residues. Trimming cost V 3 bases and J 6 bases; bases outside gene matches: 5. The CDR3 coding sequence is TGCAGCGTTGAGACTAGCGGGGGACGGAAGACCCAGTACTTC. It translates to CSVETSGGRKTQYF.

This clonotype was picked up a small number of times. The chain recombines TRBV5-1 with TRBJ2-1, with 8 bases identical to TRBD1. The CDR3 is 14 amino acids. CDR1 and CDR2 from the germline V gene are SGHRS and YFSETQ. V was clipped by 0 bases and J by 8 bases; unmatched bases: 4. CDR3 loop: CASSLVQGDDEQFF. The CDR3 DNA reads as TGCGCCAGCAGCTTGGTACAGGGGGACGATGAGCAGTTCTTC.

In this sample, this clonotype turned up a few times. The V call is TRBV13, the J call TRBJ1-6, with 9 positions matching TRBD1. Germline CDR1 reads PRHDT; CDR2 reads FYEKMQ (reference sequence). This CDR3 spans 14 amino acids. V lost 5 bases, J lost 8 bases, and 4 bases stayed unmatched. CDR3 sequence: CASSRGQGYSPLHF. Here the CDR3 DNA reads TGTGCCAGCAGCCGGGGACAGGGATATTCACCCCTCCACTTT.

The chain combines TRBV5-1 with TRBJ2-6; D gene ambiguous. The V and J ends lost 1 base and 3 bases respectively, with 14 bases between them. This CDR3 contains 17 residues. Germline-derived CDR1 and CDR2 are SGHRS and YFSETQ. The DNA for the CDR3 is TGCGCCAGCAGCTTGACAGAACCTCGTTATGGGGCCAACGTCCTGACTTTC. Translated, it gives CASSLTEPRYGANVLTF.

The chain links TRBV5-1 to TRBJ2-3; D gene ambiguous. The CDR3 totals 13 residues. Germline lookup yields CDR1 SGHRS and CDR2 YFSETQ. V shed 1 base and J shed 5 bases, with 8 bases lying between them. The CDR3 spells CASSLYGRDTQYF. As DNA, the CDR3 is TGCGCCAGCAGCTTGTATGGGCGAGATACGCAGTATTTT.

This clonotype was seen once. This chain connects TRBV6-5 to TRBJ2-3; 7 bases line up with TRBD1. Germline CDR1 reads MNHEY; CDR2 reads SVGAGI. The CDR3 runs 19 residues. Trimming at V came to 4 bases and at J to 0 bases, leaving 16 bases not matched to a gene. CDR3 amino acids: CASSSRYQTGRMSTDTQYF. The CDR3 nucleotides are TGTGCCAGCAGTTCACGATACCAGACAGGGCGGATGAGCACAGATACGCAGTATTTT.

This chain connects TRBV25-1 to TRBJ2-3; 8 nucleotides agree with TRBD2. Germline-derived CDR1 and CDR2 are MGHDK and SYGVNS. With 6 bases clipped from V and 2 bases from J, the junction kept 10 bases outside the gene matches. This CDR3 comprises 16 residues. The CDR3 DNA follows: TGTGCCAGCAGAGCTAGCGGGTTGACCTACACAGATACGCAGTATTTT. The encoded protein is CASRASGLTYTDTQYF.

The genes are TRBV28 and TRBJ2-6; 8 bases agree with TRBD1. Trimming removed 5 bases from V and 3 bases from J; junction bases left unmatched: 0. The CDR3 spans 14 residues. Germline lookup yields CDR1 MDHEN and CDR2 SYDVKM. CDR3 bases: TGTGCCAGCAGTGACAGGGGTGGGGCCAACGTCCTGACTTTC. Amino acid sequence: CASSDRGGANVLTF.

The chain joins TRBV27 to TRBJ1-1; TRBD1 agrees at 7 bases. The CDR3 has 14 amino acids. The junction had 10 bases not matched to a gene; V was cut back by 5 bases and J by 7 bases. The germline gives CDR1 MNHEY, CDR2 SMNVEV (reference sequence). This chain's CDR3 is CASSPQGGFGEAFF. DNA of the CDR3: TGTGCCAGCAGTCCCCAGGGGGGGTTCGGTGAAGCTTTCTTT.

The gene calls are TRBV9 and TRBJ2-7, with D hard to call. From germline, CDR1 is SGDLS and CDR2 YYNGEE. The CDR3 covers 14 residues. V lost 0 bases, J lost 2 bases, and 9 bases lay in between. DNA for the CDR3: TGTGCCAGCAGCGTAGCCCCAGAGACCTACGAGCAGTACTTC. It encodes CASSVAPETYEQYF.

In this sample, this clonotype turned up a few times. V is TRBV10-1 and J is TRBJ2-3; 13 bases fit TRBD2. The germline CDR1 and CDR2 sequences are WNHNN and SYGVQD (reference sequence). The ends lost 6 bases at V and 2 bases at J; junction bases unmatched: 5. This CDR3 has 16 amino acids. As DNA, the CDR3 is TGCGCCAGCAGCGCCGGGACTAGCGGGACCACAGATACGCAGTATTTT. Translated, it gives CASSAGTSGTTDTQYF.

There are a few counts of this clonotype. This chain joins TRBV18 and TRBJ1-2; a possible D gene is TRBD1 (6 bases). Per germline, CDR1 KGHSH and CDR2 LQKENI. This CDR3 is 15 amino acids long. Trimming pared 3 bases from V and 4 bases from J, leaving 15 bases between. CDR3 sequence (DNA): TGTGCCAGCTCACCTGCGGAGGGGGGGCTCTATGGCTACACCTTC. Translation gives CASSPAEGGLYGYTF.

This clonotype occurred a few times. The CDR3 coding sequence is TGTGCCAGCAGTGCGGGGGGGCCGATTACCTACGAGCAGTACTTC. This translates into CASSAGGPITYEQYF. V gene TRBV2 combines with J gene TRBJ2-1, with 8 positions matching TRBD2. The J call may be faulty, since TRBJ2-7 better matches the DNA end. CDR3 length: 15 amino acids. Germline CDR1 SNHLY, CDR2 FYNNEI.

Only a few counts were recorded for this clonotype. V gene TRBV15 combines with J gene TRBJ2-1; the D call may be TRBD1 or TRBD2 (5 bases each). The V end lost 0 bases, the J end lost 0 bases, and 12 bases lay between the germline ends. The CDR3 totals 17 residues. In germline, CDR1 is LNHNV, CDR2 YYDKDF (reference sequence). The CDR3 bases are TGTGCCACCAGCAGAGATTCGGGGCCAAGCTCCTACAATGAGCAGTTCTTC. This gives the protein CATSRDSGPSSYNEQFF.

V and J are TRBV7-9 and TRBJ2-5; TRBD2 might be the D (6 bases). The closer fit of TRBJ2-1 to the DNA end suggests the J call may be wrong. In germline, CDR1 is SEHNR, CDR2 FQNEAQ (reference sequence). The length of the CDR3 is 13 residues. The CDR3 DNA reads TGTGCCAGCAGCTTACTCTCTCGGGAGGAGCAGTTCTTC. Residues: CASSLLSREEQFF.

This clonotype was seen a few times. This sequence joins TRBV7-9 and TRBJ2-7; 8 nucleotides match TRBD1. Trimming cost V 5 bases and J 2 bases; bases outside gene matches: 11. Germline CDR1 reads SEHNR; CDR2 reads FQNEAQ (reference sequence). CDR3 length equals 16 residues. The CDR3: CASSHHTGGWTYEQYF. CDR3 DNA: TGTGCCAGCAGCCATCATACAGGGGGATGGACCTACGAGCAGTACTTC. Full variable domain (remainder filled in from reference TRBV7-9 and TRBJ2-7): DTGVSQNPRHKITKRGQNVTFRCDPISEHNRLYWYRQTLGQGPEFLTYFQNEAQLEKSRLLSDRFSAERPKGSFSTLEIQRTEQGDSAMYLCASSHHTGGWTYEQYFGPGTRLTVT.